This TCR beta chain was documented in a study of blood T cells in healthy people across ages (dated by TCRdb to between 2014 and 2016). Broadly, across the study: In model experiments, roughly one uniquely barcoded TCR beta cDNA molecule per two T cells was captured by template switching. To avoid experimental bias, donors of different ages were distributed randomly across sequencing lanes. Age-related changes in TCR beta repertoire diversity were measured in the study by deep sequencing normalized with unique cDNA molecular identifiers. The donors were split into four age groups: young (average about 16 years), middle-aged (39), aged (over 55) and long-lived (under 85). Using the same blood draw, the study looked at two additional independent replicas of 1 million unique cDNA reads for two donors, one aged 18 to 30 and the other aged 80 or older. Study-wide conclusions, independent of this receptor: Estimates of total diversity based on one million sequenced T cells were regarded as lower bounds and as underestimates. Observed TCR beta diversity correlated strongly with the percentage of naive T cells measured by flow cytometry. Because profiling used bulk unsorted PBMCs, naive and antigen-experienced compartments could not be compared conclusively. Because donor CMV infection status was unknown, age-related changes in expanded clonotypes were potentially confounded. As age increased, observed TCR beta diversity per million T cells dropped in a roughly linear way, and a significant reduction was already evident by age roughly 36. The long-lived group showed more naive CD4+ T cells, fewer expanded clones and increased TCR diversity than the aged group, suggesting age selection.

The CDR3 runs 12 amino acids, cysteine and phenylalanine included. Only the CDR3 DNA stays, 36 bases, in frame from base 1. The germline V gene (reference sequence) yields GTSNPN for CDR1 and SVGIG for CDR2. A note on this clonotype: No antigen is known for it. No much larger clonotype is one base removed from it; base qualities were not supplied.

Library method: 5' RACE. TCRdb names Illumina HiSeq 2500 as the instrument used. A second roughly 6 to 12 cycle PCR used a sample-barcoded 5' primer and a J-beta primer mix. A template-switch 5' adaptor carrying 12 random nucleotides introduced a unique molecular identifier onto each TCR beta cDNA molecule. At least 2.5 million CDR3-containing paired-end reads were obtained from each sample. First-strand cDNA synthesis was performed from all RNA using the Mint cDNA synthesis kit, with priming by a TRBC-specific oligonucleotide. Following uracil-DNA glycosylase treatment, all cDNA underwent a first 18-cycle PCR with the universal primers M1SS and BC2_uni_R. Processing in the source paper ran as follows. For normalization, 1 million high-quality reads were randomly selected from each sample, with every read carrying a distinct molecular identifier. Instead of being binned into consensus sequences, reads with shared molecular identifiers were discarded. MiTCR, with a Q25 quality threshold and the strictest error-elimination algorithm, was used for CDR3 identification, clonotype clustering and error correction. A nonparametric unseen species model with Euler transformation was used to estimate a lower bound on total TCR beta diversity. The public sequencing data were trimmed at Q25 with fastp and processed into clonotypes with MiXCR by TCRdb, which kept only in-frame beta chains. Duplicate CDR3 protein sequences are folded into a single record with the most common DNA and genes. TCRdb assigned the V and J calls; the authors' analysis was not used. For this sample there are about 780,000 distinct CDR3 sequences; about half appear just once. In total, the top ten clones hold 15% to 20% of the sample.

The donors were roughly 40 Caucasian individuals from Russia, aged 6 to 90 years, who were systemically healthy. Around 9.9 milliliters of peripheral blood were collected from each donor into EDTA-treated Vacutainer tubes. Ficoll-Paque density-gradient centrifugation was used to isolate PBMCs, with at least 7 million per sample. Total RNA was extracted from PBMCs with Trizol reagent, with at least 5 micrograms obtained per sample. Naive CD45RAhigh/CD27high T cell percentages were measured by flow cytometry on a PBMC aliquot from every donor. In this chain, TRBV30 is recombined with TRBJ2-4; 7 central nucleotides agree with TRBD1. The J call may be wrong; the DNA end is better matched by TRBJ2-7. Sequencing input: blood. The sequence came from a man aged 80 or over in good health. Read as DNA, the sequence is TGTGCCTGGAGTCCGACAGGGTCCGAGCAGTACTTC. Its product reads: CAWSPTGSEQYF.